The rows below give T cell receptor beta chains drawn from one sample of a study of T cell responses to AZD1222 COVID-19 vaccine. Assay: immunoSEQ multiplex PCR; the TCRdb copy retains only in-frame clones and omits some. The profile shows about 150,000 clones, approximately 90% of them singletons. The material sequenced was peripheral blood, taken on day 0 of AZD1222 vaccination. Receptors were obtained from an adult in good health. Each CDR3 is given with its conserved first and last residue. Fields, in order: V gene, clone size, D gene, J gene, CDR3 protein, CDR3 DNA. D genes are given only for firm matches. Size tells how often a clone was seen (once, few, many) or the class of an expanded clone, and some rows leave it out.

TRBV4-2	.	.	TRBJ1-6	CASSQDASPLHF	TGTGCCAGCAGCCAAGACGCATCACCCCTCCACTTT
TRBV27	.	TRBD2	TRBJ2-7	CASSPSAPGLAGGYEQYF	TGTGCCAGCAGTCCCTCCGCCCCGGGACTAGCGGGAGGGTACGAGCAGTACTTC
TRBV7-2	.	.	TRBJ1-1	CASSLGGTGRIEYTEAFF	TGTGCCAGCAGCTTAGGGGGCACAGGGAGGATCGAGTACACTGAAGCTTTCTTT
TRBV4-3	once	.	TRBJ1-3	CASSQTDRPLSGNTIYF	TGCGCCAGCAGCCAAACTGACAGGCCGCTAAGCGGAAACACCATATATTTT
TRBV29-1	.	TRBD1	TRBJ1-1	CSERTGTEAFF	TGCAGCGAACGGACAGGGACTGAAGCTTTCTTT
TRBV3-1/TRBV3-2	.	.	TRBJ2-2	CASTPRQSTGELFF	TGTGCCAGCACCCCCCGGCAGAGCACCGGGGAGCTGTTTTTT
TRBV18	.	.	TRBJ2-6	CASSHDSIRSGANVLTF	TGTGCCAGCTCACATGACAGTATCCGCTCTGGGGCCAACGTCCTGACTTTC
TRBV9	.	TRBD1	TRBJ2-7	CASSVEGTGFDEQYF	TGTGCCAGCAGCGTAGAAGGGACAGGGTTTGACGAGCAGTACTTC
TRBV7-8	.	.	TRBJ2-1	CASSLGGAGQQFF	TGTGCCAGCAGCTTAGGGGGCGCGGGACAGCAGTTCTTC
TRBV4-3	.	.	TRBJ1-2	CASSQVNLYGYTF	TGCGCCAGCAGCCAAGTTAACCTGTATGGCTACACCTTC
TRBV7-3	.	.	TRBJ1-1	CASSSRQNTEAFF	TGTGCCAGCAGCTCCCGACAGAACACTGAAGCTTTCTTT
TRBV4-2	.	.	TRBJ1-4	CASSQDSPTGNWEKLFF	TGTGCCAGCAGCCAAGATTCCCCCACAGGCAATTGGGAAAAACTGTTTTTT
TRBV6-5	once	.	TRBJ1-3	CASSTGSGNTIYF	TGTGCCAGCAGCACAGGGTCTGGAAACACCATATATTTT
TRBV21-1	few	.	TRBJ1-1	CASSKGGHQGIEAFF	TGTGCCAGCAGCAAAGGGGGACACCAGGGGATTGAAGCTTTCTTT
TRBV7-2	.	.	TRBJ2-3	CASRSRGDTQYF	TGTGCCAGCAGATCTAGGGGGGATACGCAGTATTTT
TRBV7-9	.	.	TRBJ1-1	CASSQEGRTEAFF	TGTGCCAGCAGCCAGGAGGGTAGGACTGAAGCTTTCTTT
TRBV5-1	.	.	TRBJ2-3	CASSLSGVDTQYF	TGCGCCAGCAGCTTAAGTGGCGTGGATACGCAGTATTTT
TRBV5-6	.	.	TRBJ2-3	CASSPGRTDTQYF	TGTGCCAGCAGCCCGGGCCGCACAGATACGCAGTATTTT
TRBV11-2	.	TRBD2	TRBJ2-5	CASSLIPGTRQTQYF	TGTGCCAGCAGCTTAATTCCGGGGACTAGACAGACCCAGTACTTC
TRBV25-1	few	.	TRBJ1-2	CASSAQRGDNYGYTF	TGTGCCAGCAGTGCCCAGCGGGGGGATAACTATGGCTACACCTTC
TRBV28	.	TRBD2	TRBJ2-5	CASSRSGRGYQETQYF	TGTGCCAGCAGCCGGAGCGGGAGGGGGTACCAAGAGACCCAGTACTTC
TRBV7-6	.	.	TRBJ2-1	CATSSGPHSYNEQFF	TGTGCCACTAGTAGCGGCCCCCACTCCTACAATGAGCAGTTCTTC
TRBV5-1	.	.	TRBJ2-2	CASSLSRVNTGELFF	TGCGCCAGCAGTCTGAGCAGGGTAAACACCGGGGAGCTGTTTTTT
TRBV24-1	.	.	TRBJ1-2	CATSFGGNYGYTF	TGTGCCACCAGTTTTGGGGGGAACTATGGCTACACCTTC